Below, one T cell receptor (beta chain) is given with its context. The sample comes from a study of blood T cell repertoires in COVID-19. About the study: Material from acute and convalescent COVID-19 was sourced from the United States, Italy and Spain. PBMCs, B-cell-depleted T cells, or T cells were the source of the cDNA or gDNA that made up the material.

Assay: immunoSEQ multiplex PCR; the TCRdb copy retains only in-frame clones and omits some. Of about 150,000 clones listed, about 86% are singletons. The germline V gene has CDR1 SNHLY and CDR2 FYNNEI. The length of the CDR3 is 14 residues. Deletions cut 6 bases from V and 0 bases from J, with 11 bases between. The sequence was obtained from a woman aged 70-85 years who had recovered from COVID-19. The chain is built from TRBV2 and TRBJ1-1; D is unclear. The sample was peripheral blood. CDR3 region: CASRTDGVNTEAFF. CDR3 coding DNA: TGTGCCAGCAGGACGGACGGGGTGAACACTGAAGCTTTCTTT.